Each of the 10 T cell receptor beta chains below was sequenced from the same sample in a study of blood T cell repertoires in COVID-19. The assay was immunoSEQ multiplex PCR, and TCRdb's table has in-frame clones only and misses some. The profile covers over 200,000 clones, with approximately 81% appearing a single time and approximately 18% taken by the ten largest. The sequenced material came from peripheral blood. The receptors shown here come from a woman of 80 years or more with active or convalescent COVID-19.

V gene TRBV28 combines with J gene TRBJ1-1; D might be TRBD1 (6 bases). Per the germline V gene, CDR1 is MDHEN and CDR2 is SYDVKM. Trimming left V 4 bases short and J 1 base short, with 19 bases between. The CDR3 runs 17 residues. The DNA of the CDR3 is TGTGCCAGCAGTTCCCGAGGAAAACAGGGCAGGAACACTGAAGCTTTCTTT. This codes for CASSSRGKQGRNTEAFF.

J is TRBJ1-6 and V is TRBV10-3; no definite D call. The CDR3 covers 17 residues. Germline CDR1 and CDR2: ENHRY and SYGVKD. V was clipped by 2 bases and J by 0 bases, with 11 bases between them. CDR3 region: CAISEVLVLSYNSPLHF. CDR3 sequence (DNA): TGTGCCATCAGTGAGGTCTTAGTCCTCTCCTATAATTCACCCCTCCACTTT.

Ten or more counts support this clone. The V and J genes are TRBV5-1 and TRBJ1-4; 8 bases fit TRBD1. This CDR3 region has 17 residues. V shed 0 bases, J shed 4 bases, and the junction held 8 bases outside the gene matches. Germline CDR1 and CDR2: SGHRS and YFSETQ. The CDR3 region is CASSLAVGGQDNEKLFF. CDR3 in DNA: TGCGCCAGCAGCTTGGCTGTCGGGGGACAGGATAATGAAAAACTGTTTTTT.

V and J are TRBV19 and TRBJ1-2; TRBD1 aligns across 9 bases. The CDR3 covers 15 residues. Unmatched junction bases numbered 8, after V lost 3 bases and J lost 6 bases. CDR1 LNHDA and CDR2 SQIVND come from the germline V gene (reference sequence). The CDR3 DNA reads as TGTGCCAGTAGTATGAGGGACAGGGCAATGAATGGCTACACCTTC. Protein sequence: CASSMRDRAMNGYTF.

A few counts support this clone. The gene calls are TRBV2 and TRBJ2-7; no definite D call. Germline V gives CDR1 SNHLY, CDR2 FYNNEI. Trimming left V 10 bases short and J 3 bases short, with 10 bases between. The CDR3 contains 11 residues. CDR3 sequence reads: CATYDNYEQYF. The CDR3, as DNA: TGTGCCACCTACGACAACTACGAGCAGTACTTC.

The chain links TRBV2 to TRBJ2-1; no definite D call. The CDR3 is made up of 14 amino acids. Deletions cut 6 bases from V and 0 bases from J, with 9 bases between. Germline V gene lookup returns CDR1 SNHLY and CDR2 FYNNEI. The CDR3 DNA reads as TGTGCCAGCAGACCGAGGAGCTCCTACAATGAGCAGTTCTTC. This gives the protein CASRPRSSYNEQFF.

The chain couples TRBV19 to TRBJ1-1; the D gene is possibly TRBD1 (6 bases). The CDR3 length is 14 residues. The germline V gene encodes CDR1 LNHDA and CDR2 SQIVND (reference sequence). Trimming shortened V by 6 bases and J by 11 bases, and 22 bases separated the two germline ends. The CDR3 sequence is CASRGQQGKPFAFF. The CDR3 DNA follows: TGTGCCAGTAGGGGTCAACAGGGAAAGCCGTTTGCTTTCTTT.

This clone was counted many times. V usage is TRBV28 and J usage is TRBJ1-5; 7 bases map to TRBD1. Germline CDR1 and CDR2: MDHEN and SYDVKM. This CDR3 has 15 residues. The trim removed 6 bases at V and 5 bases at J, leaving 10 bases unmatched. Here the CDR3 reads CASRTERQGHQPQHF. CDR3 nucleotide sequence: TGTGCCAGCAGGACCGAAAGACAGGGACATCAGCCCCAGCATTTT.

The genes are TRBV13 and TRBJ2-7; D ambiguous. V was trimmed by 2 bases and J by 6 bases, leaving 8 bases between them. The CDR3 is made up of 12 amino acids. CDR1 is PRHDT and CDR2 is FYEKMQ in the germline V gene (reference sequence). The CDR3 protein is CASSLRSTEQYF. In DNA, the CDR3 is TGTGCCAGCAGCTTACGGTCCACCGAGCAGTACTTC.

This chain joins TRBV12-5 and TRBJ2-5, with 10 bases lining up with TRBD1. Trimming took 5 bases from V and 7 from J; bases not matched to a gene: 1. The germline V gene encodes CDR1 LGHNT and CDR2 FRNRAP. The CDR3 covers 12 residues. The chain's CDR3 is CASGRDRGTQYF. The CDR3 DNA reads as TGTGCTAGTGGTCGGGACAGGGGGACCCAGTACTTC.